This T cell receptor (beta chain) was observed in a study of T cell responses to AZD1222 COVID-19 vaccine. Study-level background: The analysis combined second doses at about 4 or about 12 weeks.

Regarding the study as a whole: Repertoire sampling was restricted to post-peak T cell response timepoints. The sample set comprised mostly white British donors with more females, and clonal diversity was possibly underestimated.

Profiled with immunoSEQ multiplex PCR; TCRdb holds only in-frame clones, not every one. The table shows approximately 130,000 clones, with approximately 91% occurring only once. Comment on this clone: Its antigen is unidentified.

The CDR3 covers 17 residues. The V and J ends lost 4 bases and 0 bases respectively, with 18 bases between them. Germline V gene lookup returns CDR1 MNHEY and CDR2 SVGEGT. The source was peripheral blood, collected on day 0 of AZD1222 vaccination. This clonotype originated in an adult in good health. The genes are TRBV6-2 or TRBV6-3 and TRBJ1-1; D remains ambiguous. The CDR3 reads CASSSLESLILNTEAFF. The CDR3 DNA reads as TGTGCCAGCAGTTCCCTTGAGAGCCTCATATTGAACACTGAAGCTTTCTTT.